Listed here are 17 T cell receptor beta chains from one sample, sequenced in a study of T cells after yellow fever vaccination. TCRdb re-derived calls from the 5' RACE reads in MiXCR, one entry per CDR3 protein. The data contain hundreds of thousands of distinct CDR3 sequences, about 14% of them singletons. Sequencing used PBMCs, obtained on the day of the yellow fever booster vaccination. The receptor set was obtained from a man aged 30 to 39 who received the YFV17D yellow fever vaccine.

This clonotype was seen a handful of times. This chain uses TRBV12-3 or TRBV12-4 with TRBJ2-6; TRBD1 agrees at 9 bases. The V segment lost 5 bases and the J segment 0 bases; nucleotides outside the gene matches: 11. The CDR3 spans 19 residues. CDR3 residues: CASSPVAGQGHSGANVLTF. The CDR3 DNA follows: TGTGCCAGCAGTCCCGTGGCGGGACAGGGACACTCTGGGGCCAACGTCCTGACTTTC.

This clonotype was counted between two and nine times. The chain carries TRBV4-2 and TRBJ2-1, with TRBD2 matching 7 bases. This CDR3 comprises 16 residues. The V and J ends lost 3 bases and 3 bases, in that order; junction bases with no gene match: 8. The V gene's germline CDR1 is LGHNA and CDR2 YNFKEQ. CDR3 sequence: CASSQLGLVGYNEQFF. The CDR3 nucleotides read TGTGCCAGCAGCCAGCTAGGACTAGTTGGCTACAATGAGCAGTTCTTC.

The genes are TRBV19 and TRBJ2-3, with a tentative D call TRBD2 (5 bases). V gave up 3 bases and J gave up 1 base, with 11 bases separating them. The CDR3 is 15 amino acids. The germline gives CDR1 LNHDA, CDR2 SQIVND (reference sequence). The CDR3 DNA reads as TGTGCCAGTAGTATCATCCCAGCGGGCACAGATACGCAGTATTTT. This gives the protein CASSIIPAGTDTQYF.

As DNA, the CDR3 is TGTGCCAGCTCACCACCGAGGAATACAGGGTTCAATGAGCAGTTCTTC. Translating it yields CASSPPRNTGFNEQFF. The rearrangement links TRBV18 to TRBJ2-1; D might be TRBD1 (6 bases). CDR1 is KGHSH, CDR2 LQKENI, per germline. The V end lost 0 bases, the J end lost 6 bases, and 15 bases lay between the germline ends. The CDR3 has 16 residues.

This chain links TRBV7-9 with TRBJ2-7; tentative D call: TRBD2 (5 bases). CDR3 length equals 14 residues. V dropped 4 bases and J dropped 2 bases, with 12 bases sitting between them. CDR1 SEHNR and CDR2 FQNEAQ come from the germline V gene (reference sequence). The CDR3 is CASSSGSGTYEQYF. The CDR3 DNA is TGTGCCAGCAGCTCGGGGTCTGGGACCTACGAGCAGTACTTC.

In this sample, this clonotype turned up a few times. The chain links TRBV24-1 to TRBJ2-2; D might be TRBD1 or TRBD2, each matching 5 bases. The length of the CDR3 is 14 residues. Trimming took 7 bases from V and 4 from J, leaving 12 bases between them. Germline CDR1 is KGHDR and CDR2 is SFDVKD. For the CDR3, the DNA is TGTGCCACCAGCGGAAGGGACCCCACCGGGGAGCTGTTTTTT. Protein: CATSGRDPTGELFF.

This clonotype showed up just a few times. J is TRBJ2-3 and V is TRBV12-3 or TRBV12-4; 14 nucleotides match TRBD2. V lost 5 bases and J lost 5; bases outside the gene matches: 3. The CDR3 extends over 15 amino acids. CDR3 in DNA: TGTGCCAGCAGTGGACTAGCGGGAGGAGTAGATACGCAGTATTTT. It specifies CASSGLAGGVDTQYF.

The chain joins TRBV27 to TRBJ2-2; D uncertain. Germline V gives CDR1 MNHEY, CDR2 SMNVEV (reference sequence). Trimming left V 5 bases short and J 6 bases short, with 10 bases between. The length of the CDR3 is 13 residues. This CDR3 is CASSNLGSGELFF. As DNA, the CDR3 is TGTGCCAGCAGTAACCTAGGGTCCGGGGAGCTGTTTTTT.

This clonotype has only a few counts. This chain joins TRBV12-3 or TRBV12-4 and TRBJ2-7; D unresolved. The CDR3 is 12 residues long. With 6 bases removed from V and 5 bases from J, the gap between germline ends came to 11 bases. The CDR3 sequence: CASRTLPNEQYF. The CDR3 DNA reads TGTGCCAGCAGGACACTTCCTAACGAGCAGTACTTC.

V and J are TRBV20-1 and TRBJ2-7, with 9 positions matching TRBD2. The germline V gene has CDR1 DFQATT and CDR2 SNEGSKA (reference sequence). The CDR3 covers 17 residues. With 7 bases clipped from V and 5 bases from J, the junction kept 21 bases outside the gene matches. CDR3 sequence: CSVGTGRGGRALHEQYF. The CDR3 bases are TGCAGTGTCGGTACAGGGAGGGGCGGGAGGGCCCTCCACGAGCAGTACTTC.

J is TRBJ2-7 and V is TRBV5-1, with D possibly TRBD2 on 5 matching bases. Trimming took off 2 bases at V and 2 bases at J, with 14 bases between the two ends. CDR1 and CDR2 from the germline V gene are SGHRS and YFSETQ. CDR3 length equals 15 residues. DNA of the CDR3: TGCGCCAGCAGCTTAGGACGTGCGACTACCTACGAGCAGTACTTC. As protein: CASSLGRATTYEQYF.

This clonotype was seen a few times. V and J are TRBV27 and TRBJ1-4, with D hard to call. This CDR3 region has 15 residues. Trimming removed 3 bases from V and 6 bases from J, with 14 bases in between. The germline V gene has CDR1 MNHEY and CDR2 SMNVEV (reference sequence). The CDR3 nucleotides read TGTGCCAGCAGTTTCTCCGACGGGAGTCATGAAAAACTGTTTTTT. Translation gives CASSFSDGSHEKLFF.

The V call is TRBV12-3 or TRBV12-4, the J call TRBJ2-5; D unclear. Trimming removed 6 bases from V and 3 bases from J, with 11 bases in between. The CDR3 extends over 13 amino acids. The CDR3 reads CASSTLTEETQYF. As DNA, the CDR3 is TGTGCCAGCAGCACCTTAACAGAAGAGACCCAGTACTTC.

The chain links TRBV9 to TRBJ1-6, with TRBD1 matching 10 bases. J was trimmed by 10 bases and V by 4 bases; bases with no gene match: 8. CDR1 SGDLS and CDR2 YYNGEE come from the germline V gene. This CDR3 comprises 15 residues. In DNA form, the CDR3 reads TGTGCCAGCAGCCCTACGGGACAGGGGATATCACCCCTCCACTTT. Protein product: CASSPTGQGISPLHF. The entire variable domain, with the rest obtained from reference TRBV9 and TRBJ1-6, is as follows: DSGVTQTPKHLITATGQRVTLRCSPRSGDLSVYWYQQSLDQGLQFLIQYYNGEERAKGNILERFSAQQFPDLHSELNLSSLELGDSALYFCASSPTGQGISPLHFGNGTRLTVT.

This clonotype was counted between two and nine times. The chain recombines TRBV29-1 with TRBJ2-7; no clear D gene. Trimming stripped 4 bases from V and 1 base from J, with 5 bases between. Germline CDR1 and CDR2: SQVTM and ANQGSEA. This CDR3 contains 11 residues. CDR3 DNA sequence: TGCAGCGTTGCGTTGTCCTACGAGCAGTACTTC. This sequence encodes CSVALSYEQYF.

This clonotype was found a few times. The rearrangement joins TRBV20-1 to TRBJ2-7, with 10 bases aligning to TRBD2. CDR3 size: 16 residues. Germline values: CDR1 DFQATT, CDR2 SNEGSKA (reference sequence). The J segment lost 2 bases and the V segment lost 0 bases, leaving 7 bases of the junction unmatched. CDR3 in DNA: TGCAGTGCTAGAGATTTCGAGCGGGAGGGCACCTACGAGCAGTACTTC. The encoded protein is CSARDFEREGTYEQYF.

This clonotype was seen a few times. J is TRBJ2-7 and V is TRBV7-2; D is possibly TRBD2 (6 bases). Germline-derived CDR1 and CDR2 are SGHTA and FQGNSA. The CDR3 is 14 residues long. The V end lost 7 bases, the J end lost 2 bases, and 15 bases lay between the germline ends. CDR3 in DNA: TGTGCCAGCAAGGAACCGCGGGGCCCCTACGAGCAGTACTTC. This translates into CASKEPRGPYEQYF.